This T cell receptor beta chain appears in the sequencing data of a study of regulatory T cells in long-lasting Graves disease listed by TCRdb under 2021. Turning to the overall study: To count as having persistent Graves' disease, a patient had to have received antithyroid drug treatment for over 5 years with TSH receptor autoantibodies remaining persistently positive. Persistent Graves' disease patients were compared with newly diagnosed Graves' disease patients by peripheral blood TCR sequencing and RNA sequencing. The study took place in China and was registered as a clinical trial. A total of some 33 samples were covered by TCR sequencing, comprising around 13 persistent and 20 or so newly diagnosed Graves' disease patients. In the clinical cohort, patients with persistent Graves' disease had used antithyroid drugs for an average of about 10.3 years.

This clonotype was seen more than once but under ten times. It has no known antigen specificity. Base qualities were left out, and no much larger clone turns up one base away. The sample's time point, from its label and the paper: persistent/refractory GD, antithyroid drugs over 5 years with positive TRAb. For both TCR sequencing and RNA sequencing, RNA was extracted from PBMCs using TRIzol. The diagnosis of Graves' disease followed American Thyroid Association guidelines. Patients for the study were recruited at an endocrinology department in Xi'an, China. From each patient, 8 to 10 milliliters of peripheral blood was collected into an EDTA anticoagulant tube. Ficoll Paque Plus density gradient separation was used to isolate PBMCs, and no additional T cell sorting was done. An Agilent 2100 Bioanalyzer and agarose gel were used to check RNA quality, while a NanoDrop 2000 measured RNA concentration.

Libraries came from multiplex PCR. TCRdb lists the instrument as Illumina HiSeq 4000. TCR beta libraries were built with iRepertoire HTBI primers and Arm-PCR amplification of CDR3 regions. Before sequencing, the PCR products underwent gel purification. Per the source publication's procedure: Gene usage analysis of CDR3 amino acid clonotypes used the 62 TRBV and some 15 TRBJ segments found across samples. COPE and FqMerger were used to merge filtered high-quality paired reads into contigs. Contigs were aligned with BLAST to IMGT TRBV, TRBD and TRBJ reference genes, and CDR3 was defined per IMGT. Any clonotype with a frequency above 0.1% was counted as a highly expanded clone. Repertoire diversity was measured by Shannon entropy, and V-J evenness by the Gini coefficient. A clonotype found in more than one individual was treated as public. The public sequencing data were trimmed at Q25 with fastp and processed into clonotypes with MiXCR by TCRdb, which kept only in-frame beta chains. Every CDR3 protein is listed once, alongside the most common genes and DNA of its rows. The V and J calls here are based on TCRdb, not the publication. This sample has fewer than 450,000 distinct CDR3 sequences in its table, and about a quarter of those were observed once. The top ten constitute over 25% of the sample.

The paper's findings and limits, for the study overall: Compared with newly diagnosed patients, patients with persistent Graves' disease had lower TCR Shannon entropy and fewer highly expanded clones, which suggests clonal expansion. Sequencing and analysis were restricted to the TCR beta chain. Patients with persistent disease shared more public clonotypes (approximately 2,500) than newly diagnosed patients did (approximately 1,000). As a limitation, the authors acknowledged that the small sample size may reduce accuracy. Only peripheral blood was studied, because thyroid tissue, the primary lesion, was inaccessible.

Specimen: peripheral blood mononuclear cells (PBMCs), collected when the disease was refractory, from a patient treated with antithyroid drugs. The clonotype originates from a female donor with Graves disease.

The nucleotides are TGTGCCAGCAGCCCTAGAGAAGCGATGAACACTGAAGCTTTCTTT. The translation is CASSPREAMNTEAFF. The V and J segments used are TRBV9 and TRBJ1-1, with the identity of the D gene unclear. The CDR3 holds 15 amino acids from the cysteine to the phenylalanine. Solely the CDR3 DNA is kept, with 45 bases framed from the first base. The V and J ends are trimmed by 4 bases and 0 bases, leaving 13 bases between them. The germline V gene encodes CDR1 SGDLS and CDR2 YYNGEE.